The rows below give T cell receptor beta chains drawn from one sample of a study of glioma-infiltrating T cells after dendritic cell vaccination. Profiled with immunoSEQ multiplex PCR; TCRdb holds only in-frame clones, not every one. The data show just under 100,000 clones, about 85% seen once. The sequencing used blood, collected after dendritic cell vaccination. The receptors were sampled from a human donor with glioblastoma. Each CDR3 is given with its conserved first and last residue. The order of the fields is D gene, V gene, J gene, clone size, CDR3 DNA, CDR3 protein. The D gene is left open where the match is weak. Not all rows give a size; the values are once, few, many and, for expanded clones, a class.

d_call: TRBD2
v_call: TRBV7-9
j_call: TRBJ2-2
clone_size: NA
cdr3_nt: TGTGCCAGCAGCCCAAGGACTAGCGGGTTCACCGGGGAGCTGTTTTTT
cdr3_aa: CASSPRTSGFTGELFF

d_call: TRBD2
v_call: TRBV4-1
j_call: TRBJ2-3
clone_size: NA
cdr3_nt: TGCGCCAGCAGCCAAGAGTGGCTAGCGGGGAGCACAGATACGCAGTATTTT
cdr3_aa: CASSQEWLAGSTDTQYF

d_call: TRBD1
v_call: TRBV2
j_call: TRBJ2-3
clone_size: NA
cdr3_nt: TGTGCCAGCAGTTTCGATCCGGGACAGGGTTTCGGCACAGATACGCAGTATTTT
cdr3_aa: CASSFDPGQGFGTDTQYF

d_call: TRBD1
v_call: TRBV7-8
j_call: TRBJ1-2
clone_size: NA
cdr3_nt: TGTGCCAGCAGCCCCACGACAGGGTCGAGCCAGTATGGCTACACCTTC
cdr3_aa: CASSPTTGSSQYGYTF

d_call: NA
v_call: TRBV7-9
j_call: TRBJ2-1
clone_size: NA
cdr3_nt: TGTGCCAGCAGCAATAGCGGTAGGGATACGCAGTTCTTC
cdr3_aa: CASSNSGRDTQFF

d_call: NA
v_call: TRBV6-5
j_call: TRBJ1-5
clone_size: few
cdr3_nt: TGTGCCAGCAGAAACGAAGCCCATGAGACCCAGCATTTT
cdr3_aa: CASRNEAHETQHF

d_call: TRBD2
v_call: TRBV5-1
j_call: TRBJ2-3
clone_size: NA
cdr3_nt: TGCGCCAGCAGCCCCATTAGCGGGAGGGCCTTGACAGATACGCAGTATTTT
cdr3_aa: CASSPISGRALTDTQYF

d_call: TRBD1
v_call: TRBV5-1
j_call: TRBJ1-2
clone_size: once
cdr3_nt: TGCGCCAGCAGAATGGGACAGGGTGTTACCTATGGCTACACCTTC
cdr3_aa: CASRMGQGVTYGYTF

d_call: TRBD2
v_call: TRBV7-8
j_call: TRBJ2-7
clone_size: NA
cdr3_nt: TGTGCCAGCAGCTCAGGGACTAGCGGGAGGGTTTCCTACGAGCAGTACTTC
cdr3_aa: CASSSGTSGRVSYEQYF

d_call: TRBD1
v_call: TRBV28
j_call: TRBJ2-7
clone_size: NA
cdr3_nt: TGTGCCAGCAGCTCGGGACAGCTATCCTCGATGCAGTACTTC
cdr3_aa: CASSSGQLSSMQYF

d_call: NA
v_call: TRBV11-2
j_call: TRBJ1-2
clone_size: NA
cdr3_nt: TGTGCCAGCAGCTTGGGAGGCAACTATGGCTACACCTTC
cdr3_aa: CASSLGGNYGYTF

d_call: NA
v_call: TRBV6-5
j_call: TRBJ1-2
clone_size: NA
cdr3_nt: TGTGCCAGCAGTCCGGGGGTCCTCTATGGCTACACCTTC
cdr3_aa: CASSPGVLYGYTF

d_call: NA
v_call: TRBV2
j_call: TRBJ1-1
clone_size: NA
cdr3_nt: TGTGCCAGCTCCCATAAGGGGACACCAAACACTGAAGCTTTCTTT
cdr3_aa: CASSHKGTPNTEAFF

d_call: TRBD1
v_call: TRBV11-3
j_call: TRBJ2-3
clone_size: NA
cdr3_nt: TGTGCCAGCAGCCCCGGGACAGGCGTCACAGATACGCAGTATTTT
cdr3_aa: CASSPGTGVTDTQYF

d_call: NA
v_call: TRBV9
j_call: TRBJ2-6
clone_size: NA
cdr3_nt: TGTGCCAGCAGCGTCGAGATCTCTGGGGCCAACGTCCTGACTTTC
cdr3_aa: CASSVEISGANVLTF

d_call: TRBD1
v_call: TRBV18
j_call: TRBJ2-6
clone_size: NA
cdr3_nt: TGTGCCAGCTCACGAGGGACAGGGGGCGCTGGGGCCAACGTCCTGACTTTC
cdr3_aa: CASSRGTGGAGANVLTF

d_call: TRBD1
v_call: TRBV4-1
j_call: TRBJ2-3
clone_size: NA
cdr3_nt: TGCGCCAGCAGCCAAGATACAGGGGGGATCAGCACAGATACGCAGTATTTT
cdr3_aa: CASSQDTGGISTDTQYF

d_call: TRBD2
v_call: TRBV7-9
j_call: TRBJ2-2
clone_size: NA
cdr3_nt: TGTGCCAGCAGCGACCCGACTAGCGGGGGGCGGAACACCGGGGAGCTGTTTTTT
cdr3_aa: CASSDPTSGGRNTGELFF

d_call: NA
v_call: TRBV2
j_call: TRBJ1-5
clone_size: NA
cdr3_nt: TGTGCCAGCACCCTACCTAATCAGCCCCAGCATTTT
cdr3_aa: CASTLPNQPQHF

d_call: TRBD2
v_call: TRBV5-1
j_call: TRBJ2-6
clone_size: NA
cdr3_nt: TGCGCCAGCAGCGCGAGACTAGCGGGAGAAGCGGGGGCCAACGTCCTGACTTTC
cdr3_aa: CASSARLAGEAGANVLTF

d_call: NA
v_call: TRBV19
j_call: TRBJ1-1
clone_size: once
cdr3_nt: TGTGCCAGTAGTATAGACCACGCGGCAGGGGAGGGCACTGAAGCTTTCTTT
cdr3_aa: CASSIDHAAGEGTEAFF

d_call: NA
v_call: TRBV7-8
j_call: TRBJ1-3
clone_size: NA
cdr3_nt: TGTGCCAGCAGCTTAGACCCACAGGGCTTTGGAAACACCATATATTTT
cdr3_aa: CASSLDPQGFGNTIYF

d_call: TRBD1
v_call: TRBV6-5
j_call: TRBJ1-2
clone_size: few
cdr3_nt: TGTGCCAGCACCCCGGGACAGGGGATCTATGGCTACACCTTC
cdr3_aa: CASTPGQGIYGYTF

d_call: TRBD2
v_call: TRBV5-1
j_call: TRBJ2-1
clone_size: NA
cdr3_nt: TGCGCCAGCAGCGGGACTAGCGGGGTCTACAATGAGCAGTTCTTC
cdr3_aa: CASSGTSGVYNEQFF